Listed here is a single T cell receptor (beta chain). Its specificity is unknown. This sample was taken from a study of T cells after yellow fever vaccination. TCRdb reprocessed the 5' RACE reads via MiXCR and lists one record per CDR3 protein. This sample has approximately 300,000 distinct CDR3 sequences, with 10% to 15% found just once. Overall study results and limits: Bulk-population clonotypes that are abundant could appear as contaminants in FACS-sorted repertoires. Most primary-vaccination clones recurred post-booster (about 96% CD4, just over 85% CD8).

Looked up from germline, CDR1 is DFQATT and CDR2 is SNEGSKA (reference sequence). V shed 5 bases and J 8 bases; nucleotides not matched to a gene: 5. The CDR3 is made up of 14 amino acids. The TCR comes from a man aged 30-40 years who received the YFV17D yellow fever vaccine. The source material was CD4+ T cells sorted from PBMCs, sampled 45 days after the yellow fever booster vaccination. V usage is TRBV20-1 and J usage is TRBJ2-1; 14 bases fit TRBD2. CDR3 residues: CSAPGTSGGDEQFF. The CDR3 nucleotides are TGCAGTGCTCCCGGGACTAGCGGGGGTGATGAGCAGTTCTTC.